This record looks at one T cell receptor (beta chain) sequence and its context. The specificity of this receptor is unknown. No quality values exist for individual bases; no much larger clone is one base distant. The listed sequencing device is Illumina NovaSeq 6000. TCR cDNA was synthesized by 5'RACE template switching, through which a universal primer site and unique molecular identifiers were introduced. cDNA synthesis was primed from both the TCR alpha and TCR beta constant segments. Libraries were amplified in two PCR steps, with sample barcodes and sequencing adapters added in the second step. Sequencing of libraries was performed on Illumina HiSeq 2500 (2x100 bp) or NovaSeq (2x150 bp). On the study's bioinformatics: Demultiplexing of reads and collapsing into UMI consensus sequences were performed with MIGEC, and V(D)J alignment was carried out with MiXCR. Clonotypes responding to the vaccine were identified with edgeR on replicate PBMC samples, with the criteria of FDR below 0.01 and a log2 fold change above 5 up to day 15. CD4 or CD8 identity was assigned to each bulk clonotype according to whether the clonotype was present at higher abundance in the sequenced CD4 repertoire or the sequenced CD8 repertoire. TCRdb reprocessed the public reads (quality trimming at Q25 with fastp, clone calling with MiXCR) and kept in-frame beta chains. One record per CDR3 amino acid sequence lists the most common genes and DNA. For this entry, the V and J calls and clone size follow TCRdb and not the study's own pipeline. In all, the sample holds around 310,000 distinct CDR3 sequences, and 3.5% to 4.5% of those were seen once. Of the sample, roughly a fifth falls within the top ten clones.

The sample's treatment or condition label, decoded: live attenuated yellow fever vaccine strain. Two biological replicates of bulk PBMCs were collected at each blood-draw timepoint. A standard Ficoll-Paque protocol was used to isolate PBMCs from peripheral blood. TriZol was used to extract RNA from bulk PBMCs, CD4 and CD8 fractions, and dextramer-positive and dextramer-negative fractions. The CDR3 spans 14 residues, from the cysteine through the phenylalanine. Left in the record is the CDR3 DNA by itself, 42 bases read in frame from the first base. Trimming removed 4 bases from V and 5 bases from J, leaving 17 bases between the germline ends. The germline V gene (reference sequence) gives CDR1 as GTSNPN and CDR2 as SVGIG. This sample was taken from a study of T cells after yellow fever vaccination (dated by TCRdb to between 2018 and 2020). Regarding the study in general: The SMART-Seq v4 Ultra Low Input RNA kit was used to prepare libraries from fractions with low cell numbers. To track T-cell clones before and after primary and booster YFV17D yellow fever vaccination, bulk TCR alpha and beta repertoires were sequenced longitudinally. Blood was drawn at multiple timepoints before and after primary and secondary immunization, with bulk PBMC replicates and cell subsets isolated. The cohort comprised two healthy male donors, one aged 18 to 30 and one aged 30 to 39 years.

Overall study outcomes, separate from this receptor: Only a couple of donors were included in the study, so the extent to which the findings can be generalized is limited. Computational filtering was needed because FACS-sorted repertoires could contain abundant contaminating clonotypes from the bulk population. The secondary T-cell response was weaker than the primary response but faster, peaking on day 5 instead of day 15. Most clones expanded after primary vaccination were re-detected after the booster (almost 97% of CD4 and approximately 89% of CD8), suggesting broad memory maintenance. A small fraction of clonotypes showed up in both the CD4 and CD8 compartments, probably as a result of convergent recombination.

Here the chain combines TRBV30 and TRBJ1-1; TRBD1 could be the D gene, as 6 bases match. Sample: PBMCs, taken 15 days after the yellow fever booster vaccination. This clonotype was obtained from a man aged 18 to 30 who received the YFV17D yellow fever vaccine. The DNA is as follows: TGTGCCTGGATTCCAGGGGCAGTTCGGACTGAAGCTTTCTTT. Its protein is CAWIPGAVRTEAFF. Outside the CDR3, residues come from the reference TRBV30 and TRBJ1-1 proteins, so the full variable domain is: SQTIHQWPATLVQPVGSPLSLECTVEGTSNPNLYWYRQAAGRGLQLLFYSVGIGQISSEVPQNLSASRPQDRQFILSSKKLLLSDSGFYLCAWIPGAVRTEAFFGQGTRLTVV.